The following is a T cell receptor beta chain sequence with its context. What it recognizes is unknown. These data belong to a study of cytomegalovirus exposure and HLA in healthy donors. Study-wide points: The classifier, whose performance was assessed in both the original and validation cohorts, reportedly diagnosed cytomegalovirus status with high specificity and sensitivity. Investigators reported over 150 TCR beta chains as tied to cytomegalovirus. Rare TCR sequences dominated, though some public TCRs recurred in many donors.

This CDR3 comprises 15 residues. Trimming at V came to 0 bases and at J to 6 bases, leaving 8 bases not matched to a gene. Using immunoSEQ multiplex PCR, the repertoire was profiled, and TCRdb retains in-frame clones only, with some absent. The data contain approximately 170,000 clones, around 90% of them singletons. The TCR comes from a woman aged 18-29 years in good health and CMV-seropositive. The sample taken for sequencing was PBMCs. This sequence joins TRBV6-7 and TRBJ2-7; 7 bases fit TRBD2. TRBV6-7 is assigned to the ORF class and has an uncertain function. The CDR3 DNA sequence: TGTGCCAGCAGTTACTCGGGGGGGAATTTGGTCGAGCAGTACTTC. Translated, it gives CASSYSGGNLVEQYF.